A single sample gave rise to the 32 T cell receptor beta chains below, sequenced in a study of blood T cell dynamics during melanoma immunotherapy. The data were produced by immunoSEQ multiplex PCR, yet TCRdb's version contains in-frame clones alone and is incomplete. Seen here are under 8,500 clones, approximately 85% observed once, and the top ten hold around 4%. Time point noted: week 3, after first cycle of checkpoint inhibitor. Sequenced material: blood, taken from a patient treated with checkpoint blockade. These receptor sequences come from a human donor with melanoma.

The chain uses TRBV28 and TRBJ2-7; D not resolved. The CDR3 is 15 residues long. Trimming removed 5 bases from V and 0 bases from J, with 14 bases in between. CDR1 is MDHEN, CDR2 SYDVKM, per germline. The CDR3 nucleotides read TGTGCCAGCAGTCTCGTCAGCGCCTTCTCCTACGAGCAGTACTTC. Amino acid sequence: CASSLVSAFSYEQYF.

The J gene is TRBJ2-7, the V gene TRBV29-1; D perhaps matches TRBD1 (6 bases). The CDR3 loop spans 13 amino acids. The V end lost 4 bases, the J end lost 6 bases, and 16 bases lay between the germline ends. Germline assignment: CDR1 SQVTM and CDR2 ANQGSEA. The CDR3, as DNA: TGCAGCGTTGTGGGGGCCGTAGGGCGCGAGCAGTACTTC. Its protein is CSVVGAVGREQYF.

The J gene is TRBJ1-1, the V gene TRBV4-1; 12 bases are a match to TRBD1. The CDR3 totals 15 residues. Germline assignment: CDR1 MGHRA and CDR2 YSYEKL. Losses at the gene ends were 0 bases for V and 6 bases for J; bases not matched to a gene: 2. Written as DNA, the CDR3 is TGCGCCAGCAGCCAAGAGGGGACAGGGGGCTCTGAAGCTTTCTTT. Translated, it gives CASSQEGTGGSEAFF.

The chain is built from TRBV7-8 and TRBJ1-2; the match to TRBD1 covers 8 bases. Per germline, CDR1 SGHVS and CDR2 FQNEAQ. The CDR3 has 15 amino acids. J was trimmed by 0 bases and V by 7 bases; bases with no gene match: 7. CDR3 in DNA: TGTGCCAGCACCCTCGACAGGGGAGCTAACTATGGCTACACCTTC. It codes for CASTLDRGANYGYTF.

The genes are TRBV28 and TRBJ1-5; the D gene is possibly TRBD1 (5 bases). This CDR3 contains 14 residues. Germline loops: CDR1 MDHEN, CDR2 SYDVKM. Trimming took off 6 bases at V and 2 bases at J, with 11 bases between the two ends. CDR3 sequence (DNA): TGTGCCAGCAGCCCTACGGGGCGCAATCAGCCCCAGCATTTT. Its protein is CASSPTGRNQPQHF.

The sample holds one count of this clone. Distinct nucleotide sequences in the sample also encode this CDR3. The CDR3 coding sequence is TGTGCCAGCTCACCACCGAGGACAGGGGTCAACTATGGCTACACCTTC. Residues: CASSPPRTGVNYGYTF. The rearrangement joins TRBV18 to TRBJ1-2; 9 nucleotides match TRBD1. The V gene end was trimmed by 0 bases and the J gene end by 2 bases; junction bases not matched to a gene: 4. The CDR3 totals 16 residues. Germline lookup yields CDR1 KGHSH and CDR2 LQKENI.

The rearrangement uses TRBV5-1 and TRBJ1-1; a possible D gene is TRBD1 (6 bases). With 5 bases removed from V and 7 bases from J, the gap between germline ends came to 15 bases. Germline CDR1 and CDR2: SGHRS and YFSETQ. This CDR3 has 13 amino acids. The chain's CDR3 is CASSKDRLNEAFF. The CDR3 DNA reads TGCGCCAGCAGTAAAGACAGGTTAAATGAAGCTTTCTTT.

This clone was counted only a few times. The chain links TRBV29-1 to TRBJ1-3; possibly TRBD1 for D (5 bases). Trimming took off 5 bases at V and 4 bases at J, with 12 bases between the two ends. CDR1 is SQVTM, CDR2 ANQGSEA, per germline. The CDR3 contains 13 residues. CDR3 nucleotide sequence: TGCAGCGTTCTGGAGGGGCCGGGAAACACCATATATTTT. As protein: CSVLEGPGNTIYF.

The chain has TRBV6-5 and TRBJ1-3; D is unresolved. Germline V gives CDR1 MNHEY, CDR2 SVGAGI. The V end was cut by 0 bases, the J end by 0 bases, with 9 bases between. CDR3 size: 16 residues. The CDR3 protein is CASSYSSLNSGNTIYF. The CDR3 DNA follows: TGTGCCAGCAGTTACTCGAGTCTGAACTCTGGAAACACCATATATTTT.

The chain combines TRBV2 with TRBJ1-2; no clear D gene. Germline V gene sequence: CDR1 SNHLY, CDR2 FYNNEI. The CDR3 has 13 residues. V lost 7 bases to trimming and J lost 4 bases, with 13 bases between them. The CDR3 loop is CASNPDGPYGYTF. CDR3 sequence (DNA): TGTGCCAGCAATCCCGACGGACCCTATGGCTACACCTTC.

The rearrangement joins TRBV15 to TRBJ1-5; D is ambiguous. The CDR3 has 15 residues. Between the trimmed V and J ends, which lost 6 bases and 2 bases, there was a span of 14 bases. Germline V CDR1 and CDR2: LNHNV, YYDKDF (reference sequence). CDR3 in amino acids: CATSPGRGRNQPQHF. The CDR3 nucleotides read TGTGCCACCAGTCCGGGCCGGGGTCGCAATCAGCCCCAGCATTTT.

For the CDR3, the DNA is TGTGCCAGCTCACCCTTTGGACAGGGCGGTGGGAACACTGAAGCTTTCTTT. This gives the protein CASSPFGQGGGNTEAFF. The chain uses TRBV18 and TRBJ1-1; 8 bases line up with TRBD1. The V gene's germline CDR1 is KGHSH and CDR2 LQKENI. J gave up 1 base and V 3 bases, and 10 bases lay outside the gene matches. The CDR3 contains 17 residues.

The chain joins TRBV28 to TRBJ1-2; 7 bases align to TRBD1. CDR3 length: 14 amino acids. Germline-derived CDR1 and CDR2 are MDHEN and SYDVKM. The ends lost 1 base at V and 8 bases at J; junction bases unmatched: 7. In nucleotides, the CDR3 is TGTGCCAGCAGTTTATACACAGGGGAGGTAGGCTACACCTTC. Protein product: CASSLYTGEVGYTF.

The rearrangement links TRBV9 to TRBJ2-6, with D possibly TRBD2 on 5 matching bases. CDR3 length: 16 residues. Germline loops: CDR1 SGDLS, CDR2 YYNGEE. The germline V and J ends were trimmed by 0 bases and 1 base, with 8 bases remaining between them. CDR3 residues: CASSVERGSGANVLTF. The CDR3 DNA reads as TGTGCCAGCAGCGTAGAACGGGGATCTGGGGCCAACGTCCTGACTTTC. Full variable domain (missing parts from reference TRBV9 and TRBJ2-6): DSGVTQTPKHLITATGQRVTLRCSPRSGDLSVYWYQQSLDQGLQFLIQYYNGEERAKGNILERFSAQQFPDLHSELNLSSLELGDSALYFCASSVERGSGANVLTFGAGSRLTVL.

The rearrangement links TRBV10-3 to TRBJ1-5, with a possible D match to TRBD1 (5 bases). The CDR3 has 15 residues. In germline, CDR1 is ENHRY, CDR2 SYGVKD. V was trimmed by 6 bases and J by 0 bases, leaving 12 bases between them. CDR3: CAIREGPNSNQPQHF. CDR3 DNA sequence: TGTGCCATCAGGGAGGGGCCGAATAGCAATCAGCCCCAGCATTTT.

This clone was found a few times. V gene TRBV19 combines with J gene TRBJ1-5; D unclear. V gave up 6 bases and J gave up 3 bases, with 9 bases separating them. Germline V CDR1 and CDR2: LNHDA, SQIVND (reference sequence). The CDR3 runs 13 residues. The DNA of the CDR3 is TGTGCCAGTAGGGTAGGCTACAATCAGCCCCAGCATTTT. Its translation is CASRVGYNQPQHF. Full variable domain (missing parts from reference TRBV19 and TRBJ1-5): DGGITQSPKYLFRKEGQNVTLSCEQNLNHDAMYWYRQDPGQGLRLIYYSQIVNDFQKGDIAEGYSVSREKKESFPLTVTSAQKNPTAFYLCASRVGYNQPQHFGDGTRLSIL.

The V call is TRBV7-6, the J call TRBJ2-7; a weak D match, TRBD1 (5 bases). V dropped 5 bases and J dropped 5 bases, with 10 bases sitting between them. This CDR3 spans 12 amino acids. From germline, CDR1 is SGHVS and CDR2 FNYEAQ. The CDR3 is CASSPDSHEQYF. CDR3 nucleotide sequence: TGTGCCAGCAGCCCAGACAGCCACGAGCAGTACTTC.

The V gene is TRBV5-5, the J gene TRBJ1-2; 8 bases are shared with TRBD1. Germline V CDR1 and CDR2: SGHKS, YYEKEE (reference sequence). The junction had 9 bases not matched to a gene; V was cut back by 0 bases and J by 8 bases. The CDR3 loop spans 15 amino acids. The CDR3 DNA is TGTGCCAGCAGCTTGGCCCCGGGACAGGTAAACGGCTACACCTTC. Encoded protein: CASSLAPGQVNGYTF.

The chain recombines TRBV5-1 with TRBJ1-4; D is unclear. Looked up from germline, CDR1 is SGHRS and CDR2 is YFSETQ. Trimming stripped 5 bases from V and 0 bases from J, with 8 bases between. CDR3 length: 14 amino acids. Here the CDR3 reads CASRGGPTNEKLFF. The CDR3 coding sequence is TGCGCCAGCAGAGGTGGACCAACTAATGAAAAACTGTTTTTT.

The V call is TRBV6-1, the J call TRBJ2-1, with 9 bases identical to TRBD2. The CDR3 extends over 17 amino acids. V gave up 2 bases and J gave up 2 bases; unmatched junction bases: 7. Germline CDR1 and CDR2: MNHNS and SASEGT. CDR3 amino acids: CASSEWASGVPYNEQFF. Here the CDR3 DNA reads TGTGCCAGCAGTGAATGGGCTAGCGGGGTCCCCTACAATGAGCAGTTCTTC.

This clone has a single count. The chain employs TRBV5-1 and TRBJ2-3; D remains ambiguous. The CDR3 sequence is 12 residues long. The V end lost 0 bases, the J end lost 5 bases, and 4 bases lay between the germline ends. In germline, CDR1 is SGHRS, CDR2 YFSETQ. CDR3 loop: CASSLGQDTQYF. The CDR3 nucleotides are TGCGCCAGCAGCTTGGGGCAAGATACGCAGTATTTT.

The J gene is TRBJ1-2, the V gene TRBV5-1; D gene uncertain. Germline V gene data show CDR1 as SGHRS and CDR2 as YFSETQ. Trimming stripped 0 bases from V and 0 bases from J, with 9 bases between. The CDR3 runs 15 residues. The CDR3 bases are TGCGCCAGCAGCTTGGACACCGCAGCTAACTATGGCTACACCTTC. Protein product: CASSLDTAANYGYTF.

The chain is built from TRBV2 and TRBJ2-7; D might be TRBD1 or TRBD2, each matching 5 bases. V lost 7 bases and J 2 bases, leaving 9 bases between the germline ends. This CDR3 comprises 12 residues. Per germline, CDR1 SNHLY and CDR2 FYNNEI. Here the CDR3 reads CASKRDAYEQYF. CDR3 nucleotide sequence: TGTGCCAGCAAAAGGGACGCCTACGAGCAGTACTTC.

V and J are TRBV5-4 and TRBJ2-5; D might be TRBD1 or TRBD2, each matching 5 bases. The J call may be wrong; the DNA end is better matched by TRBJ2-7. The germline CDR1 and CDR2 sequences are SGHNT and YYREEE (reference sequence). The CDR3 totals 15 residues. CDR3 DNA: TGTGCCAGCAGCATTCCGGGACCTTCAGTCTACGAGCAGTACTTC. As protein: CASSIPGPSVYEQYF.

The chain links TRBV6-5 to TRBJ1-3; D gene uncertain. V lost 2 bases and J 4 bases, leaving 12 bases between the germline ends. The CDR3 spans 15 residues. In germline, CDR1 is MNHEY, CDR2 SVGAGI. Written as DNA, the CDR3 is TGTGCCAGCAGTTACCTCCAGAACTCCGGAAACACCATATATTTT. Protein sequence: CASSYLQNSGNTIYF.

For the CDR3, the DNA is TGCGCCAGCAGCTTGGTGCCAGGGACGAGCTCTGGAAACACCATATATTTT. Translation gives CASSLVPGTSSGNTIYF. The chain is built from TRBV5-1 and TRBJ1-3, with D perhaps TRBD1 (5 bases). The germline CDR1 and CDR2 sequences are SGHRS and YFSETQ. This CDR3 comprises 17 residues. The V and J ends lost 0 bases and 0 bases respectively, with 13 bases between them.

The chain employs TRBV27 and TRBJ2-7, with 7 bases that match TRBD2. Germline CDR1 and CDR2: MNHEY and SMNVEV (reference sequence). The CDR3 is 18 amino acids. The J segment lost 6 bases and the V segment lost 2 bases, leaving 19 bases of the junction unmatched. The CDR3 protein is CASSLTLPSGAPLLEQYF. Here the CDR3 DNA reads TGTGCCAGCAGTTTAACATTACCTAGCGGAGCTCCCTTGCTCGAGCAGTACTTC.

The chain combines TRBV4-1 with TRBJ2-7; a possible D gene is TRBD1 (6 bases). Trimming removed 4 bases at V and 4 bases at J, with 11 bases between. The CDR3 is 13 residues long. The germline V gene encodes CDR1 MGHRA and CDR2 YSYEKL. DNA for the CDR3: TGCGCCAGCAGCCGAAACACAGGGTACGAGCAGTACTTC. Encoded protein: CASSRNTGYEQYF.

The CDR3 loop reads CASTQVVGGPYEQYF. In DNA, the CDR3 is TGTGCCAGCACTCAAGTGGTGGGGGGGCCCTACGAGCAGTACTTC. V and J are TRBV28 and TRBJ2-7, with a weak D call TRBD2 (7 bases). V gave up 7 bases and J gave up 2 bases, with 18 bases separating them. The CDR3 is 15 residues long. CDR1 MDHEN and CDR2 SYDVKM come from the germline V gene. The whole variable domain, remainder taken from reference TRBV28 and TRBJ2-7, is DVKVTQSSRYLVKRTGEKVFLECVQDMDHENMFWYRQDPGLGLRLIYFSYDVKMKEKGDIPEGYSVSREKKERFSLILESASTNQTSMYLCASTQVVGGPYEQYFGPGTRLTVT.

The chain joins TRBV2 to TRBJ2-5; D might be TRBD2 (5 bases). The length of the CDR3 is 15 residues. CDR1 and CDR2 (germline): SNHLY, FYNNEI. V was shortened by 7 bases and J by 5 bases, with 20 bases between the two germline ends. CDR3 sequence reads: CASTGLSVNRETQYF. In DNA, the CDR3 is TGTGCCAGCACCGGACTCTCGGTCAATCGGGAGACCCAGTACTTC.

The gene calls are TRBV7-9 and TRBJ1-3; no definite D call. CDR1 is SEHNR, CDR2 FQNEAQ, per germline (reference sequence). This CDR3 has 13 amino acids. V lost 5 bases to trimming and J lost 2 bases, with 7 bases between them. The CDR3 here is CASSPGAGNTIYF. The CDR3 bases are TGTGCCAGCAGCCCGGGAGCTGGAAACACCATATATTTT.

The V gene is TRBV15, the J gene TRBJ1-5; perhaps TRBD1 as D (5 bases). The germline V gene encodes CDR1 LNHNV and CDR2 YYDKDF (reference sequence). The CDR3 has 15 amino acids. V lost 0 bases, J lost 6 bases, and 12 bases lay in between. The CDR3 here is CATSREVGTGQPQHF. CDR3 nucleotide sequence: TGTGCCACCAGCAGAGAGGTGGGGACGGGTCAGCCCCAGCATTTT.